The clone carrying this T cell receptor (beta chain) was seen only once. This entry belongs to a study of radiation and T cells in renal cell carcinoma. The CDR3 spans 15 residues. Per germline, CDR1 SEHNR and CDR2 FQNEAQ (reference sequence). Trimming took off 8 bases at V and 8 bases at J, with 19 bases between the two ends. Produced via immunoSEQ multiplex PCR; TCRdb's table is partial and in-frame only. The data hold 120,000 to 150,000 clones, with about 88% observed a single time. Time point described: blood 4 weeks post-SBRT, at nephrectomy. Documented treatment: 15 Gy SBRT to primary tumor, nephrectomy 4 weeks later.

This material consisted of blood, taken from a patient whose treatment included radiotherapy and nephrectomy. This receptor was obtained from a woman aged 45-60 years with renal cell carcinoma. V is TRBV7-9 and J is TRBJ1-6; D is unclear. The DNA for the CDR3 is TGTGCCAGCGCCCCCGGGAATATTTTTCATTCACCCCTCCACTTT. Its translation: CASAPGNIFHSPLHF. Combining the CDR3 with reference TRBV7-9 and TRBJ1-6 gives the whole variable domain DTGVSQNPRHKITKRGQNVTFRCDPISEHNRLYWYRQTLGQGPEFLTYFQNEAQLEKSRLLSDRFSAERPKGSFSTLEIQRTEQGDSAMYLCASAPGNIFHSPLHFGNGTRLTVT.